This T cell receptor (beta chain) stems from a study of OX40 agonist ivuxolimab in advanced cancers. Overall study context: Males comprised approximately 84% of the group, whose mean age was approximately 62 years (range 23 to 79).

This CDR3 is built from 20 residues. Germline CDR1 is SGHVS and CDR2 is FQNEAQ. V was clipped by 3 bases and J by 0 bases, with 21 bases between them. The data were produced by immunoSEQ multiplex PCR, yet TCRdb's version contains in-frame clones alone and is incomplete. In the table there are 90,000 or so clones, 92% of which are singletons. This receptor was obtained from an adult with an advanced solid tumor such as melanoma, head and neck, liver or kidney cancer. The sequencing used CD4+ or CD8+ T cells sorted from blood, collected in a trial of the OX40 agonist ivuxolimab. The V and J genes are TRBV7-8 and TRBJ2-6; the D is unclear. For the CDR3, the DNA is TGTGCCAGCAGCTTTTATCCCCAGCCGAATACCATCTCTGGGGCCAACGTCCTGACTTTC. As protein: CASSFYPQPNTISGANVLTF. Full variable domain (outside the CDR3, taken from reference TRBV7-8 and TRBJ2-6): GAGVSQSPRYKVAKRGQDVALRCDPISGHVSLFWYQQALGQGPEFLTYFQNEAQLDKSGLPSDRFFAERPEGSVSTLKIQRTQQEDSAVYLCASSFYPQPNTISGANVLTFGAGSRLTVL.